The clone carrying this T cell receptor beta chain showed up just a few times. The antigen is unknown. This record belongs to a study of beta chain features in type 1 diabetes. Whole-study results and caveats: Type 1 diabetes patients showed a moderate but significant shortening of TCRB CDR3s in all four CD4+ subsets.

Each of the CD4+ naive, central memory, regulatory and stem cell-like memory populations was sorted via CD45RO/CCR7/CD25/CD127/CD95/CD27. Reverse transcription of all isolated RNA meant that expressed TCRB transcripts were sequenced. Some clones are missing from TCRdb's copy, which holds only in-frame ones; the method was immunoSEQ multiplex PCR. The sample has a few hundred thousand clones, 15% seen once. The CDR3 sequence is 12 residues long. The germline V gene encodes CDR1 MNHNS and CDR2 SASEGT. V was cut by 6 bases and J by 5 bases, with 11 bases left in between. This TCR derives from a man younger than 35 with type 1 diabetes. Sequencing input: naive CD4+ T cells from blood. This chain uses TRBV6-1 with TRBJ2-7; D is unclear. In DNA form, the CDR3 reads TGTGCCAGCAGCGCTCAAGCTCACGAGCAGTACTTC. Translated, it gives CASSAQAHEQYF.